This TCR beta chain was identified during a study of a mutant IDH1 vaccine in newly diagnosed glioma. In this sample, this clone turned up a few times. The antigen is undetermined. J lost 8 bases, V lost 1 base, and 8 bases had no gene match. The CDR3 totals 15 residues. Germline V lookup: CDR1 SNHLY, CDR2 FYNNEI. Generated by immunoSEQ multiplex PCR, the TCRdb table keeps only in-frame clones and is missing some. The sample contains about 38,000 clones, roughly 74% of which appear only once. The time point was: week 5, during vaccination. The study gave 300 ug of mutant IDH1 20-mer peptide per vaccine dose, with topical imiquimod.

The rearrangement links TRBV2 to TRBJ2-1, with 7 bases identical to TRBD2. The material was PBMCs, obtained from a glioma patient whose treatment included an IDH1 peptide vaccine. The receptor was isolated from a man between 35 and 55 years old with glioma. In nucleotides, the CDR3 is TGTGCCAGCAGTGAAGAGGGCGGGGGTTTATATGAGCAGTTCTTC. Translation: CASSEEGGGLYEQFF.